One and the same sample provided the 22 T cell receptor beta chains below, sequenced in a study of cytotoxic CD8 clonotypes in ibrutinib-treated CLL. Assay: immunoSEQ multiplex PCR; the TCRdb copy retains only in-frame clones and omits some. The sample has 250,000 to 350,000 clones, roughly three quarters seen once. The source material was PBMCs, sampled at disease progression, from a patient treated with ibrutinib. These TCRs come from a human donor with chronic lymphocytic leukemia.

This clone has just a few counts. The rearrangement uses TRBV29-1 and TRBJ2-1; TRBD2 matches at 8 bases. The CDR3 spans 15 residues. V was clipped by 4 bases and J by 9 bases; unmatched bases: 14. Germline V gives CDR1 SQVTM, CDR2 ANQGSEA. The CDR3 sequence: CSVVRGIAGSSEQFF. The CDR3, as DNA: TGCAGCGTTGTGAGGGGGATAGCGGGATCTAGTGAGCAGTTCTTC.

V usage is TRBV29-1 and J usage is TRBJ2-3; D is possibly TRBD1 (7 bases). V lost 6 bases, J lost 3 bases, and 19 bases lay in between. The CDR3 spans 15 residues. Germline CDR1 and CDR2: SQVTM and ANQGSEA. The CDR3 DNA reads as TGCAGCGTGGTCCGGGGTCCAGGGGGGACAGATACGCAGTATTTT. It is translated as CSVVRGPGGTDTQYF.

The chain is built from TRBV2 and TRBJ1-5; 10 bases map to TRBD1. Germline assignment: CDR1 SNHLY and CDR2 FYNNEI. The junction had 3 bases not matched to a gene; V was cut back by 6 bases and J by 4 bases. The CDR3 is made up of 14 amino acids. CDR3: CASRRTGGNQPQHF. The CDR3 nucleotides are TGTGCCAGCAGAAGGACAGGGGGAAATCAGCCCCAGCATTTT.

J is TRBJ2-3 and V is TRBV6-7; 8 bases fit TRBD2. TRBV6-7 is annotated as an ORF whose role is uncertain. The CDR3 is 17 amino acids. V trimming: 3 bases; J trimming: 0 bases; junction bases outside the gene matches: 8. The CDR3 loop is CASSYVTSGKSTDTQYF. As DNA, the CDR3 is TGTGCCAGCAGTTATGTAACTAGCGGCAAGAGCACAGATACGCAGTATTTT.

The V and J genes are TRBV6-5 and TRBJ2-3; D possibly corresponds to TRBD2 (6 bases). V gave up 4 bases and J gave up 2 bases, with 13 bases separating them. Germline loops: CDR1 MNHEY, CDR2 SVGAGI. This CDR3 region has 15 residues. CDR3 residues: CASSSAAGPTDTQYF. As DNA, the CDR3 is TGTGCCAGCAGTTCCGCAGCGGGCCCCACAGATACGCAGTATTTT.

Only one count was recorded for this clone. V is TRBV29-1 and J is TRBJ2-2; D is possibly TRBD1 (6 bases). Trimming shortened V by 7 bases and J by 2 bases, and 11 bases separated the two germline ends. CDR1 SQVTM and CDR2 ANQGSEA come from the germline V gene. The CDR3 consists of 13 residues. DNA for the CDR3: TGCAGCGGGGGGACAAGAAACACCGGGGAGCTGTTTTTT. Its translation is CSGGTRNTGELFF.

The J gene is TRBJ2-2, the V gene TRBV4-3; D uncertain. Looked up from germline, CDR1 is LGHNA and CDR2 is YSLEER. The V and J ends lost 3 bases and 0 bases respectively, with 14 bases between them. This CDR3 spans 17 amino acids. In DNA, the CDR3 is TGCGCCAGCAGCCACGATATTTCTCTCACGAACACCGGGGAGCTGTTTTTT. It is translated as CASSHDISLTNTGELFF.

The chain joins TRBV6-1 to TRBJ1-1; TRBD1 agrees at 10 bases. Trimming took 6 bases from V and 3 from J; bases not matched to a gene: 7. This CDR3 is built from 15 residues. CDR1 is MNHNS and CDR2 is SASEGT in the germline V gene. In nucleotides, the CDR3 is TGTGCCAGCAGGGGACAGGGGCCTAGGGACACTGAAGCTTTCTTT. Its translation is CASRGQGPRDTEAFF.

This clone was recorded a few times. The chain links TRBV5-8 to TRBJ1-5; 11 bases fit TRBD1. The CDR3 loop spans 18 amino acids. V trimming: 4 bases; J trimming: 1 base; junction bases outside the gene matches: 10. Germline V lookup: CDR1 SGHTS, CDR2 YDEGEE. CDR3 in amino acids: CASSTGQGVGPSNQPQHF. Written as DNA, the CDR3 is TGTGCCAGCAGCACGGGACAGGGGGTCGGGCCGAGCAATCAGCCCCAGCATTTT.

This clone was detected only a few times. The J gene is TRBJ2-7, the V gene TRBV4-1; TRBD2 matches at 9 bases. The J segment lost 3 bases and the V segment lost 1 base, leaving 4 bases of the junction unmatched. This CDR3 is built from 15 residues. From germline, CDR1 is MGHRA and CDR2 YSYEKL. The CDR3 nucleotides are TGCGCCAGCAGCCAAGGGGCTAGCGGGAACTACGAGCAGTACTTC. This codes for CASSQGASGNYEQYF.

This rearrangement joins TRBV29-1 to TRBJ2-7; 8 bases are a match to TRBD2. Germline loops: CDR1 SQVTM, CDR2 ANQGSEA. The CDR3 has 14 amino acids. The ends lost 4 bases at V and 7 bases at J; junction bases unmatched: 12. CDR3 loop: CSVGQRAGAREQYF. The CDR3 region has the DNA TGCAGCGTTGGACAGAGAGCGGGAGCAAGGGAGCAGTACTTC.

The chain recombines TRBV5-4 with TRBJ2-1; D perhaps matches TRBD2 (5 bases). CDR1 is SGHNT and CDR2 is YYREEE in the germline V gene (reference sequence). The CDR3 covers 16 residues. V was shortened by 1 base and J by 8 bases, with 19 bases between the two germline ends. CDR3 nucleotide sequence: TGTGCCAGCAGCTTGAGAGGGAGAAGCAATGGGGATGAGCAGTTCTTC. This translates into CASSLRGRSNGDEQFF.

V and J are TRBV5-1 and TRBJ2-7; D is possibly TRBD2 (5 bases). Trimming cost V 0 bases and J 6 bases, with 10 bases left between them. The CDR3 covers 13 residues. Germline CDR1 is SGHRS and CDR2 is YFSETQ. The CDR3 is CASSLVGNGEQYF. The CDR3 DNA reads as TGCGCCAGCAGCTTGGTCGGGAATGGCGAGCAGTACTTC.

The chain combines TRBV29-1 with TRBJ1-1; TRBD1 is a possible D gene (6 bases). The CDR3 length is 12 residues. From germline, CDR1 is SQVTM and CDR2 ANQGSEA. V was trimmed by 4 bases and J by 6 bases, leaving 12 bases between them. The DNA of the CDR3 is TGCAGCGTTGGGAAAGGGGGATCTGAAGCTTTCTTT. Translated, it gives CSVGKGGSEAFF.

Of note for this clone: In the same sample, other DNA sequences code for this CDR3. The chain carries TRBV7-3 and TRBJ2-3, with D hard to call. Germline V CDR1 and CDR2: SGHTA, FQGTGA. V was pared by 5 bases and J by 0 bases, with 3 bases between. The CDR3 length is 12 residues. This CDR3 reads CASSPSTDTQYF. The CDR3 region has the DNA TGTGCCAGCAGCCCCAGCACAGATACGCAGTATTTT. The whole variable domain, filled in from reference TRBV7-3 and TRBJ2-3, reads GAGVSQTPSNKVTEKGKYVELRCDPISGHTALYWYRQSLGQGPEFLIYFQGTGAADDSGLPNDRFFAVRPEGSVSTLKIQRTERGDSAVYLCASSPSTDTQYFGPGTRLTVL.

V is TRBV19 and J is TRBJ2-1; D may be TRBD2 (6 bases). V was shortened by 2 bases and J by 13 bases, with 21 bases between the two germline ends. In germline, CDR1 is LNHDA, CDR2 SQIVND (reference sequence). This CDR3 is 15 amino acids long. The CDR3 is CASSILGKGGLEQFF. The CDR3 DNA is TGTGCCAGTAGTATATTGGGGAAGGGAGGATTGGAACAGTTCTTC.

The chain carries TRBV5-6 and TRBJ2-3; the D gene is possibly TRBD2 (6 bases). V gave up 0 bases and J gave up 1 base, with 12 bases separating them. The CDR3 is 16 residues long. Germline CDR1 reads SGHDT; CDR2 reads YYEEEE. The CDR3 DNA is TGTGCCAGCAGCTTGGGGGGCGGGATTCGCACAGATACGCAGTATTTT. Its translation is CASSLGGGIRTDTQYF.

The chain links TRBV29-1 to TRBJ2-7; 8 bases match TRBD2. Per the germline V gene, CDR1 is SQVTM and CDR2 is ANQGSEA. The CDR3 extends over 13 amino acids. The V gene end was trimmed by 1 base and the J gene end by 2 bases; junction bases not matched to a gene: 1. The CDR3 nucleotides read TGCAGCGTTGAAGGGACTAGCCCCTACGAGCAGTACTTC. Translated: CSVEGTSPYEQYF.

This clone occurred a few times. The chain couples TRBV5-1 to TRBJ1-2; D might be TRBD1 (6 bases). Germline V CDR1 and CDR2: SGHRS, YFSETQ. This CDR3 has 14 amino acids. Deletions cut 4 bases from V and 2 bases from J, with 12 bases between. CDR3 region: CASSRDISNYGYTF. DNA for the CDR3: TGCGCCAGCAGCCGGGACATATCCAACTATGGCTACACCTTC.

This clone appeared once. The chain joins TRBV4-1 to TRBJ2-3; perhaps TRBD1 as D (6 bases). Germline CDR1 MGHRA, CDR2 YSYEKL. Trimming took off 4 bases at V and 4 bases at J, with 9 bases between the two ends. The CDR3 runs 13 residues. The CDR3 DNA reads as TGCGCCAGCAGCCGACAGGTTTCAGATACGCAGTATTTT. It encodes CASSRQVSDTQYF.

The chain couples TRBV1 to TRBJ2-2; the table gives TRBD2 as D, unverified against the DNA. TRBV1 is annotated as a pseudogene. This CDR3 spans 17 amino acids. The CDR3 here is CTSSQDWLAGVTGELFF. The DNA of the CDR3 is TGCACCAGCAGCCAAGATTGGCTAGCGGGGGTCACCGGGGAGCTGTTTTTT.

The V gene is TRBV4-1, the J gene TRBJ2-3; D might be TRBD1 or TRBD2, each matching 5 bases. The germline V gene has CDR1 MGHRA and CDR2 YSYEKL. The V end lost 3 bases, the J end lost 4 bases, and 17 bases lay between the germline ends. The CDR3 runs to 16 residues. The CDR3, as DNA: TGCGCCAGCAGCCAGCACGCGGATTCGGGGCCAGATACGCAGTATTTT. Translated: CASSQHADSGPDTQYF.